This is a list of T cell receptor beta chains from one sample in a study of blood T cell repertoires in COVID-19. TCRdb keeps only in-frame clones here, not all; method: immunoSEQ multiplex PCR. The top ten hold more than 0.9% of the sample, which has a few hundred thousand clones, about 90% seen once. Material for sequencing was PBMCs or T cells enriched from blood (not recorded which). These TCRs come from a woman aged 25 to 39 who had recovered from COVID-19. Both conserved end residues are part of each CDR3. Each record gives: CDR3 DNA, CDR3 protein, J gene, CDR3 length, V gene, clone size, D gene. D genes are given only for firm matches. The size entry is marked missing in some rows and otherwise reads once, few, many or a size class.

CDR3 DNA: TGTGCCAGCAGCGTAGAATGGACAGGGCAGTCTGGAAACACCATATATTTT
CDR3 protein: CASSVEWTGQSGNTIYF
J gene: TRBJ1-3
CDR3 length: 17
V gene: TRBV9
clone size: -
D gene: TRBD1

CDR3 DNA: TGTGCCAGCAGCCATTGGCAGGGGTTTAGGAATGAGCAGTTCTTC
CDR3 protein: CASSHWQGFRNEQFF
J gene: TRBJ2-1
CDR3 length: 15
V gene: TRBV3-1/TRBV3-2
clone size: -
D gene: -

CDR3 DNA: TGTGCCAGCAGACTAAACAAACTACAGCCCCAGCATTTT
CDR3 protein: CASRLNKLQPQHF
J gene: TRBJ1-5
CDR3 length: 13
V gene: TRBV6-5
clone size: -
D gene: -

CDR3 DNA: TGTGCCTGGAGTGCCAACAATGAGCAGTTCTTC
CDR3 protein: CAWSANNEQFF
J gene: TRBJ2-1
CDR3 length: 11
V gene: TRBV30
clone size: -
D gene: -

CDR3 DNA: TGTGCCAGCAGTCCAATCCCGGGGGATGATGGCTACACCTTC
CDR3 protein: CASSPIPGDDGYTF
J gene: TRBJ1-2
CDR3 length: 14
V gene: TRBV27
clone size: -
D gene: -

CDR3 DNA: TGTGCTAGTGTCCCCTCGGCGGGGAGGGAGGGGAAGAATGAAAAACTGTTTTTT
CDR3 protein: CASVPSAGREGKNEKLFF
J gene: TRBJ1-4
CDR3 length: 18
V gene: TRBV12-5
clone size: once
D gene: -

CDR3 DNA: TGCGCCAGCAGGCAGGAGACAGGGGACACTGAAGCTTTCTTT
CDR3 protein: CASRQETGDTEAFF
J gene: TRBJ1-1
CDR3 length: 14
V gene: TRBV10-2
clone size: -
D gene: TRBD1

CDR3 DNA: TGTGCCAGCAGCCGGACAGTTAACACTGAAGCTTTCTTT
CDR3 protein: CASSRTVNTEAFF
J gene: TRBJ1-1
CDR3 length: 13
V gene: TRBV6-2/TRBV6-3
clone size: -
D gene: -

CDR3 DNA: TGTGCCAGCAGCCCTAGGTCCCTAGCGGGGGGCCCCACAGATACGCAGTATTTT
CDR3 protein: CASSPRSLAGGPTDTQYF
J gene: TRBJ2-3
CDR3 length: 18
V gene: TRBV27
clone size: -
D gene: TRBD2

CDR3 DNA: TGCGCCAGCAGCCCGAAACAGGGAGGGGACACTGAAGCTTTCTTT
CDR3 protein: CASSPKQGGDTEAFF
J gene: TRBJ1-1
CDR3 length: 15
V gene: TRBV5-1
clone size: -
D gene: -

CDR3 DNA: TGTGCCTGGAGTAGGGTACAGGGGGCGCGGAGCAATCAGCCCCAGCATTTT
CDR3 protein: CAWSRVQGARSNQPQHF
J gene: TRBJ1-5
CDR3 length: 17
V gene: TRBV30
clone size: -
D gene: TRBD1

CDR3 DNA: TGTGCCAGCAGTGAAGCAAGACAGGGGAACTATGGCTACACCTTC
CDR3 protein: CASSEARQGNYGYTF
J gene: TRBJ1-2
CDR3 length: 15
V gene: TRBV6-1
clone size: -
D gene: TRBD1

CDR3 DNA: TGTGCCAGCAGCCAAGACCCGGGGGGTTCCTACAATGAGCAGTTCTTC
CDR3 protein: CASSQDPGGSYNEQFF
J gene: TRBJ2-1
CDR3 length: 16
V gene: TRBV3-1/TRBV3-2
clone size: -
D gene: TRBD2

CDR3 DNA: TGTGCCAGCAGTCCGCCAGTCCCCCCCGGGGAGCTGTTTTTT
CDR3 protein: CASSPPVPPGELFF
J gene: TRBJ2-2
CDR3 length: 14
V gene: TRBV28
clone size: -
D gene: -

CDR3 DNA: TGCAGCGTTGAAGGGGACAGGGCTGAGACCCAGTACTTC
CDR3 protein: CSVEGDRAETQYF
J gene: TRBJ2-5
CDR3 length: 13
V gene: TRBV29-1
clone size: -
D gene: TRBD1

CDR3 DNA: TGTGCCTGGAGTGGGGCGGGGGCTCGAAACACCATATATTTT
CDR3 protein: CAWSGAGARNTIYF
J gene: TRBJ1-3
CDR3 length: 14
V gene: TRBV30
clone size: -
D gene: -

CDR3 DNA: TGCGCCAGCAGCTTGCGGACAGGGGGAAATGAAAAACTGTTTTTT
CDR3 protein: CASSLRTGGNEKLFF
J gene: TRBJ1-4
CDR3 length: 15
V gene: TRBV5-1
clone size: -
D gene: TRBD1

CDR3 DNA: TGTGCCAGCAGCTTTAGCTCTGAAGCTTTCTTT
CDR3 protein: CASSFSSEAFF
J gene: TRBJ1-1
CDR3 length: 11
V gene: TRBV5-6
clone size: few
D gene: -

CDR3 DNA: TGTGCCAGCAGCCTCTACTACGAGCAGTACTTC
CDR3 protein: CASSLYYEQYF
J gene: TRBJ2-7
CDR3 length: 11
V gene: TRBV28
clone size: -
D gene: -

CDR3 DNA: TGTGCCACCAGTGACAGGGCGAACACTGAAGCTTTCTTT
CDR3 protein: CATSDRANTEAFF
J gene: TRBJ1-1
CDR3 length: 13
V gene: TRBV24-1
clone size: -
D gene: -

CDR3 DNA: TGTGCCAGCAGCCTACTAACAGGGATTGGGAACACTGAAGCTTTCTTT
CDR3 protein: CASSLLTGIGNTEAFF
J gene: TRBJ1-1
CDR3 length: 16
V gene: TRBV9
clone size: -
D gene: -

CDR3 DNA: TGCGCCAGCAGCCCCACTGGGGCAGCGGGGGGGCTGGATACGCAGTATTTT
CDR3 protein: CASSPTGAAGGLDTQYF
J gene: TRBJ2-3
CDR3 length: 17
V gene: TRBV4-1
clone size: -
D gene: TRBD2

CDR3 DNA: TGTGCCAGCAGTCCACCGGGACAGGGTGTTTTTGGGGAGCTGTTTTTT
CDR3 protein: CASSPPGQGVFGELFF
J gene: TRBJ2-2
CDR3 length: 16
V gene: TRBV28
clone size: -
D gene: TRBD1

CDR3 DNA: TGTGCCAGCAGCAATACAGGGGTGGGTGTTGGATCCTATGGCTACACCTTC
CDR3 protein: CASSNTGVGVGSYGYTF
J gene: TRBJ1-2
CDR3 length: 17
V gene: TRBV3-1/TRBV3-2
clone size: -
D gene: TRBD1

CDR3 DNA: TGTGCCAGCAGCTCAACAGGGATCCAGCCCCAGCATTTT
CDR3 protein: CASSSTGIQPQHF
J gene: TRBJ1-5
CDR3 length: 13
V gene: TRBV12-3/TRBV12-4
clone size: -
D gene: -

CDR3 DNA: TGTGCCAGTAGTGCGGGGGGCGCCAGCTCCTACGAGCAGTACTTC
CDR3 protein: CASSAGGASSYEQYF
J gene: TRBJ2-7
CDR3 length: 15
V gene: TRBV19
clone size: -
D gene: TRBD2

CDR3 DNA: TGTGCCAGCAGTAGAGACAGGTTGAGCAATCAGCCCCAGCATTTT
CDR3 protein: CASSRDRLSNQPQHF
J gene: TRBJ1-5
CDR3 length: 15
V gene: TRBV6-2/TRBV6-3
clone size: -
D gene: -

CDR3 DNA: TGTGCCAGCAGTTATTCCTGGTCGGGTTCCAATGAGCAGTTCTTC
CDR3 protein: CASSYSWSGSNEQFF
J gene: TRBJ2-1
CDR3 length: 15
V gene: TRBV6-5
clone size: once
D gene: -

CDR3 DNA: TGTGCCAGCAGTTACTACAGACAGGGGGCAAACACTGAAGCTTTCTTT
CDR3 protein: CASSYYRQGANTEAFF
J gene: TRBJ1-1
CDR3 length: 16
V gene: TRBV6-5
clone size: -
D gene: TRBD1